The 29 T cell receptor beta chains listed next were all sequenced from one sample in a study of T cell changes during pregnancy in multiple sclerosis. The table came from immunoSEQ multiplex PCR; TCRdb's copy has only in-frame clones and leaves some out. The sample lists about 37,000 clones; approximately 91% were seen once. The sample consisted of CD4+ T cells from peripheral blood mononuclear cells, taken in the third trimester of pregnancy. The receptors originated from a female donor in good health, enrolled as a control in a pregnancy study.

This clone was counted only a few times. The CDR3: CASSQGGEFGEQYF. CDR3 in DNA: TGTGCCAGCAGTCAGGGAGGGGAGTTCGGCGAGCAGTACTTC. The chain uses TRBV6-1 and TRBJ2-7, with 7 bases that match TRBD2. V gave up 5 bases and J gave up 6 bases; unmatched junction bases: 10. CDR1 MNHNS and CDR2 SASEGT come from the germline V gene. The CDR3 totals 14 residues.

The CDR3 nucleotides are TGTGCCAGCTCGCCCCCCACGACTTTCACTGAAGCTTTCTTT. Encoded protein: CASSPPTTFTEAFF. The rearrangement links TRBV18 to TRBJ1-1; D gene ambiguous. Trimming shortened V by 6 bases and J by 4 bases, and 15 bases separated the two germline ends. The CDR3 spans 14 residues. The germline gives CDR1 KGHSH, CDR2 LQKENI.

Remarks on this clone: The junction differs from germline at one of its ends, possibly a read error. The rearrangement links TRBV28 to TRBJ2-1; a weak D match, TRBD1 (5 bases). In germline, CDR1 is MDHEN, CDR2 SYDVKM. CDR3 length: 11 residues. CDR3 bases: TGTGCCAGCAGTTCGGAAGGGGTTCAAGTCTTC. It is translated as CASSSEGVQVF.

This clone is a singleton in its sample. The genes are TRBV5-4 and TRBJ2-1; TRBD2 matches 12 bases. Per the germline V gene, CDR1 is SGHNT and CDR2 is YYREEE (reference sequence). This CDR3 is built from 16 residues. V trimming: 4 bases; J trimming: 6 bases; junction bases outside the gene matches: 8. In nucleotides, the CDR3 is TGTGCCAGCAGCATACTAGCGGGGGGATCAATCAATGAGCAGTTCTTC. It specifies CASSILAGGSINEQFF.

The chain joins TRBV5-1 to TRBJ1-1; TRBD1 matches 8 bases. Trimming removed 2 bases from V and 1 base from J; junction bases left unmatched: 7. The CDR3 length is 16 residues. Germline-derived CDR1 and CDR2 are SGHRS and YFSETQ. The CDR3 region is CASSFSTGTGNTEAFF. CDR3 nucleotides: TGCGCCAGCAGCTTCAGTACCGGGACAGGGAACACTGAAGCTTTCTTT.

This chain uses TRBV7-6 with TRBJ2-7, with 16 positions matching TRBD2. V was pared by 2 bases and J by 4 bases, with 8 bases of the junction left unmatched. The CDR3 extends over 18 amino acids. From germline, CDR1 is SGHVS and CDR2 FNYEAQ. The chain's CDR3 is CASSLTLGLAGGLYEQYF. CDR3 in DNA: TGTGCCAGCAGCTTAACCTTGGGACTAGCGGGAGGGCTGTACGAGCAGTACTTC.

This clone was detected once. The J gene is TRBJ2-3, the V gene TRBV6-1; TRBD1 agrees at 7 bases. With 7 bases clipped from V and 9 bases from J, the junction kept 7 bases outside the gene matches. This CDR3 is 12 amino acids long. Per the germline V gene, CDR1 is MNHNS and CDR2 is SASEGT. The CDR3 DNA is TGTGCCAGCAAGGGGCAACAGGGGACGCAGTATTTT. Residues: CASKGQQGTQYF.

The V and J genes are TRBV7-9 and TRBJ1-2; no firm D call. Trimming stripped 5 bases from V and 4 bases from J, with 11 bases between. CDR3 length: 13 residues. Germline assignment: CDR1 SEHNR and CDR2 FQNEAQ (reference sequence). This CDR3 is CASSLGLIYGYTF. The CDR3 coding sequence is TGTGCCAGCAGCCTTGGGCTAATCTATGGCTACACCTTC.

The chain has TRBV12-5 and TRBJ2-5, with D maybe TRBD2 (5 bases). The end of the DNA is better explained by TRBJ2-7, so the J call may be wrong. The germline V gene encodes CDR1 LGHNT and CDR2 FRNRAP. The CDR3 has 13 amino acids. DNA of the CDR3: TGTGCTAGTGGTTTGAGAGGGAACTACGAGCAGTACTTC. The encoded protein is CASGLRGNYEQYF.

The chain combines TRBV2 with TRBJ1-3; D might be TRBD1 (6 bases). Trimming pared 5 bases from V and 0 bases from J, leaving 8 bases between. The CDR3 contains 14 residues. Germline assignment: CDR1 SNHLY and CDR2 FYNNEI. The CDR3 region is CASSTGFSGNTIYF. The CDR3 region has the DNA TGTGCCAGCAGTACAGGGTTCTCTGGAAACACCATATATTTT.

The CDR3 sequence: CASTSGSYEQYF. CDR3 DNA: TGTGCCAGCACCTCAGGCTCCTACGAGCAGTACTTC. J is TRBJ2-7 and V is TRBV7-9; D not resolved. Per germline, CDR1 SEHNR and CDR2 FQNEAQ (reference sequence). The CDR3 is 12 residues long. Trimming stripped 7 bases from V and 0 bases from J, with 7 bases between.

This CDR3 is CASGPLNYGYTF. The CDR3 coding sequence is TGTGCCAGCGGGCCCCTTAACTATGGCTACACCTTC. J is TRBJ1-2 and V is TRBV28; D remains ambiguous. The germline gives CDR1 MDHEN, CDR2 SYDVKM. V lost 8 bases to trimming and J lost 1 base, with 8 bases between them. This CDR3 has 12 amino acids.

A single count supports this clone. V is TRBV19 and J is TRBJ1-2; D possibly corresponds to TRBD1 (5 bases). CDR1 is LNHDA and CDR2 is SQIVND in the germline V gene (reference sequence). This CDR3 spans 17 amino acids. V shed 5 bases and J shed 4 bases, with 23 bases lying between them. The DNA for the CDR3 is TGTGCCAGTAGTCTTGACTGGACACTTAGCCGAAGCTATGGCTACACCTTC. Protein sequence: CASSLDWTLSRSYGYTF. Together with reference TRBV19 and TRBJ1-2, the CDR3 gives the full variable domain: DGGITQSPKYLFRKEGQNVTLSCEQNLNHDAMYWYRQDPGQGLRLIYYSQIVNDFQKGDIAEGYSVSREKKESFPLTVTSAQKNPTAFYLCASSLDWTLSRSYGYTFGSGTRLTVV.

This CDR3 reads CASSFWGVTEAFF. CDR3 nucleotide sequence: TGTGCCAGCAGTTTCTGGGGGGTCACTGAAGCTTTCTTT. The chain couples TRBV28 to TRBJ1-1, with D possibly being TRBD1 (5 bases). V was pared by 3 bases and J by 4 bases, with 9 bases between. The CDR3 runs to 13 residues. Germline assignment: CDR1 MDHEN and CDR2 SYDVKM.

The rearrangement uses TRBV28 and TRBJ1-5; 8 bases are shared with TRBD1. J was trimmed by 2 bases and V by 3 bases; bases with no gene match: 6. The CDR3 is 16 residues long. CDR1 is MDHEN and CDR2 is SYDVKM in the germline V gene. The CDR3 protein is CASSFPGGWGNQPQHF. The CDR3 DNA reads TGTGCCAGCAGTTTCCCAGGGGGCTGGGGCAATCAGCCCCAGCATTTT.

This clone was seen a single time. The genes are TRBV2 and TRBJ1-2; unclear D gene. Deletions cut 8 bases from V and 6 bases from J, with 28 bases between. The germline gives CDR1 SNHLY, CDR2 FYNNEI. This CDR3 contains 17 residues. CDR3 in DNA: TGTGCCAGCTACACTAGAGGGCAGTGGAAGATCGATGATGGCTACACCTTC. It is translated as CASYTRGQWKIDDGYTF.

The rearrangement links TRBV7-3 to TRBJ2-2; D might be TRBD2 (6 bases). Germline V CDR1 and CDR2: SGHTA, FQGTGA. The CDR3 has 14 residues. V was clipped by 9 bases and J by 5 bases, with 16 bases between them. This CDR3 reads CASRSAGLTGELFF. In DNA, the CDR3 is TGTGCCAGTAGATCGGCGGGGCTAACCGGGGAGCTGTTTTTT.

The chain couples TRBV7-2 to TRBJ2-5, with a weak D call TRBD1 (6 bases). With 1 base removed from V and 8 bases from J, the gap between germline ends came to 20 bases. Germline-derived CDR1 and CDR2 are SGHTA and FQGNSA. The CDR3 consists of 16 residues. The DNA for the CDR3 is TGTGCCAGCAGCTTAGACGGCAGGGGATACAAGACCACCCAGTACTTC. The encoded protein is CASSLDGRGYKTTQYF.

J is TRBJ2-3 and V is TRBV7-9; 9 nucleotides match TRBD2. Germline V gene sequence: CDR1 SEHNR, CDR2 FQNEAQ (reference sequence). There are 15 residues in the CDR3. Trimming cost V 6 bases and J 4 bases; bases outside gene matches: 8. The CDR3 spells CASSRSGGWADTQYF. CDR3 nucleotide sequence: TGTGCCAGCAGTCGTAGCGGGGGCTGGGCAGATACGCAGTATTTT. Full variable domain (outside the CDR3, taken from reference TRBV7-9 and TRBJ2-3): DTGVSQNPRHKITKRGQNVTFRCDPISEHNRLYWYRQTLGQGPEFLTYFQNEAQLEKSRLLSDRFSAERPKGSFSTLEIQRTEQGDSAMYLCASSRSGGWADTQYFGPGTRLTVL.

The CDR3 sequence is CASSLDLTSGSEGELFF. CDR3 nucleotide sequence: TGTGCCAGCAGCTTAGATCTAACTAGCGGGAGCGAAGGGGAGCTGTTTTTT. The chain has TRBV11-2 and TRBJ2-2; the match to TRBD2 covers 11 bases. Germline lookup yields CDR1 SGHAT and CDR2 FQNNGV. V shed 0 bases, J shed 8 bases, and the junction held 8 bases outside the gene matches. This CDR3 contains 17 residues. The variable domain in full, with the rest retrieved from reference TRBV11-2 and TRBJ2-2, is EAGVAQSPRYKIIEKRQSVAFWCNPISGHATLYWYQQILGQGPKLLIQFQNNGVVDDSQLPKDRFSAERLKGVDSTLKIQPAKLEDSAVYLCASSLDLTSGSEGELFFGEGSRLTVL.

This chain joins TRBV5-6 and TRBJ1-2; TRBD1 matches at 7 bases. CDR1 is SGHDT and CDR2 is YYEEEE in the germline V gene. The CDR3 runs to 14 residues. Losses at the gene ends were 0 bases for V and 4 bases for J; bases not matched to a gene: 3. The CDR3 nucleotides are TGTGCCAGCAGCTTGGATAGACAGGGCTATGGCTACACCTTC. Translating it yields CASSLDRQGYGYTF.

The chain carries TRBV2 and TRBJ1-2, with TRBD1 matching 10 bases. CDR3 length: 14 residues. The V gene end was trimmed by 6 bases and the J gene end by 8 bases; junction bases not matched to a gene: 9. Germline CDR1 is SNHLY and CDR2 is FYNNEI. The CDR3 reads CASSPDRGEGGYTF. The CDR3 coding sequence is TGTGCCAGCAGCCCGGACAGGGGGGAAGGGGGCTACACCTTC.

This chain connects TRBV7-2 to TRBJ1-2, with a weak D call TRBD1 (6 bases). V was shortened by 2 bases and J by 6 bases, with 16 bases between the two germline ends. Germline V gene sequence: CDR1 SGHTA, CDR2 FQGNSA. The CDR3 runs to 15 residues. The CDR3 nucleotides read TGTGCCAGCAGCTTAACTGGGGGCCAGGGGAATGGCTACACCTTC. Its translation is CASSLTGGQGNGYTF.

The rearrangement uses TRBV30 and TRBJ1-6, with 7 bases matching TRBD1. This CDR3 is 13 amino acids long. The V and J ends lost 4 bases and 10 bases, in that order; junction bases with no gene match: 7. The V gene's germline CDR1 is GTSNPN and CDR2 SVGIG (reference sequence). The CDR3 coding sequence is TGTGCCTGGAACCCTACAGGGGTGTCACCCCTCCACTTT. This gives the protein CAWNPTGVSPLHF.

The CDR3 protein is CASSIGIRTEPKNIQYF. The CDR3 DNA sequence: TGTGCCAGTAGTATAGGTATTCGTACAGAACCTAAAAACATTCAGTACTTC. The chain joins TRBV19 to TRBJ2-4, with unresolved D. The CDR3 is 17 amino acids. Trimming took off 1 base at V and 4 bases at J, with 17 bases between the two ends. CDR1 is LNHDA and CDR2 is SQIVND in the germline V gene (reference sequence).

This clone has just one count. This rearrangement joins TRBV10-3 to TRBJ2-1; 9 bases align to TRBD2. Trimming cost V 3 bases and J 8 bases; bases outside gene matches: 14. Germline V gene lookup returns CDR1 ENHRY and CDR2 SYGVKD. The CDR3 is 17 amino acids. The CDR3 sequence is CAISEDGGGGGRDEQFF. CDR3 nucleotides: TGTGCCATCAGTGAAGATGGCGGGGGGGGCGGTAGGGATGAGCAGTTCTTC.

In nucleotides, the CDR3 is TGTGCCAGCAGCTTAGACAGGTGGCGTGGTGAAGCTTTCTTT. Amino acids: CASSLDRWRGEAFF. The chain is built from TRBV7-9 and TRBJ1-1, with D tentatively TRBD1 (5 bases). The germline gives CDR1 SEHNR, CDR2 FQNEAQ (reference sequence). This CDR3 comprises 14 residues. The germline V and J ends were trimmed by 1 base and 7 bases, with 13 bases remaining between them.

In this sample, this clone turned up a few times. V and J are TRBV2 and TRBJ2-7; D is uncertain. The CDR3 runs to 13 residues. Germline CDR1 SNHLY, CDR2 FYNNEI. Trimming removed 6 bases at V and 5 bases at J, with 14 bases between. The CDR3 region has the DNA TGTGCCAGCAGAATGAATAGTGTTAACGAGCAGTACTTC. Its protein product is CASRMNSVNEQYF.

CDR3 coding DNA: TGTGCCAGCAGCGTAGTACTAGCGGGGGGAACAGATACGCAGTATTTT. Translating it yields CASSVVLAGGTDTQYF. This chain joins TRBV9 and TRBJ2-3, with 12 bases lining up with TRBD2. CDR1 and CDR2 (germline): SGDLS, YYNGEE. J lost 3 bases, V lost 0 bases, and 2 bases had no gene match. The CDR3 has 16 residues.